Below, one T cell receptor (beta chain) is given with its context. Germline CDR1 and CDR2: LNHNV and YYDKDF (reference sequence). The V gene lost 8 bases and the J gene lost 7 bases, with 15 bases spanning the gap. This CDR3 is built from 13 residues. As processed by the authors: Estimation of nucleated cell counts relied on the amplification of reference gene primers. Generated by immunoSEQ multiplex PCR, the TCRdb table keeps only in-frame clones and is missing some. That table furnishes V, J and clone size, whereas the DNA furnished D and trimming. The table has roughly 230,000 clones, about 88% seen once. The data were obtained in a study of blood T cell repertoires in COVID-19. The overall study: T cells, B-cell-depleted T cells, or PBMCs provided the cDNA or gDNA that served as material.

Living in 25 or so US areas, the participants were between about 18 and 100 years of age. Participants' own reports of clinical history determined their cohort assignment. J is TRBJ2-1 and V is TRBV15; D is unresolved. What was sequenced was PBMCs or T cells enriched from blood (not recorded which). This TCR derives from a woman aged 45-59 years who had been exposed to COVID-19. This CDR3 reads CATRSRQINEQFF. The CDR3, as DNA: TGTGCCACCCGGTCTAGGCAGATTAATGAGCAGTTCTTC. Full variable domain (remainder filled in from reference TRBV15 and TRBJ2-1): DAMVIQNPRYQVTQFGKPVTLSCSQTLNHNVMYWYQQKSSQAPKLLFHYYDKDFNNEADTPDNFQSRRPNTSFCFLDIRSPGLGDTAMYLCATRSRQINEQFFGPGTRLTVL.